This is a list of T cell receptor beta chains from one sample in a study of tumor-infiltrating lymphocytes in primary liver carcinoma. One entry per CDR3 protein, called by TCRdb with MiXCR from the multiplex PCR reads. The repertoire holds almost 200,000 distinct CDR3 sequences, with approximately 65% as singletons. The sample taken for sequencing was peripheral blood. These TCRs come from an older woman with primary liver carcinoma and hepatitis B virus infection. CDR3s include the opening cysteine and the closing phenylalanine or tryptophan. Each record gives: J gene, clone size, D gene, V gene, CDR3 DNA, CDR3 protein. The D gene is left open where the match is weak. Clone size is shown for a subset of rows, as once, few, many or a class of expanded clone.

TRBJ2-2,.,TRBD2,TRBV2,TGTGCCAGCAGTTCGACTAGCCGTACCGGGGAGCTGTTTTTT,CASSSTSRTGELFF
TRBJ1-6,.,.,TRBV11-2,TGTGCCAGTAGCTTAACACACAGGGACCGGTCACCCCTCCACTTT,CASSLTHRDRSPLHF
TRBJ2-5,few,.,TRBV28,TGTGCCAGCAGTCCCTCCGAGGTGGAGACCCAGTACTTC,CASSPSEVETQYF
TRBJ2-7,.,.,TRBV11-2,TGTGCCAGCAGCCTATCAAGGAGAGAGGCCCCCTACGAGCAGTACTTC,CASSLSRREAPYEQYF
TRBJ2-1,.,.,TRBV5-1,TGCGCCAGCAGCTTGCTCCCTCGCAACCCCGATGAGCGGTTCTTC,CASSLLPRNPDERFF
TRBJ2-3,.,TRBD2,TRBV15,TGTGCCACCAGCAGAGATCGGGGGGGGACAGATACGCAGTATTTT,CATSRDRGGTDTQYF
TRBJ2-1,once,TRBD2,TRBV6-2/TRBV6-3,TGTGCCAGCAGTTGGAAGTGGGAGGGCCTAAGGCTCTTC,CASSWKWEGLRLF
TRBJ1-6,.,.,TRBV11-2,TGTGCCAGCAGCTTATGGGTGGCTTCACCCCTTCACTTT,CASSLWVASPLHF
TRBJ2-1,many,.,TRBV29-1,TGCAGCGTTGAACACAGATCCTACAATGAGCAGTTCTTC,CSVEHRSYNEQFF
TRBJ2-3,many,TRBD2,TRBV28,TGTGCCTCTGAATTGGCGGGAGGGGATACGCAGTATTTT,CASELAGGDTQYF
TRBJ2-1,many,TRBD2,TRBV6-1,TGTGCCAGCAGTGAATTGGGCGGGAGCTCGGTTCGCTCGTTCAATGAGCAGTTCTTC,CASSELGGSSVRSFNEQFF
TRBJ1-4,once,.,TRBV29-1,TGTAGCGTTTCGGCCCAGGGGCGGACTAATGAAAAACTGTTTTTT,CSVSAQGRTNEKLFF
TRBJ1-4,.,.,TRBV11-2,TGTGCCAGAAGCTTAGTGCTGGGGACGAGAACTAATGAAAAACTGTTTTTT,CARSLVLGTRTNEKLFF
TRBJ2-5,.,.,TRBV7-8,TGTGCCAGCAGCCTCAGACAGGCCGGCGGAGAGACCCAGTACTTC,CASSLRQAGGETQYF
TRBJ1-1,.,.,TRBV7-9,TGTGCCAGCAGCTTAGTTCCGGGAGGGGCTGAAGCTTTCTTT,CASSLVPGGAEAFF
TRBJ2-7,.,TRBD2,TRBV6-2/TRBV6-3,TGTGCCAGCAGTTACGGTGGTAGCGGGACTTCCTACAAGCAGTACTTC,CASSYGGSGTSYKQYF
TRBJ2-7,.,.,TRBV11-2,TGTGCCAGCAGCTTAGAGTCGGGAGCAGGAGGCTACGAGCGGTACTTC,CASSLESGAGGYERYF
TRBJ2-7,.,TRBD1,TRBV11-2,TGTGCCAGTAGCCCCAGGGGGCAGACCTACAAGCAGTACTTC,CASSPRGQTYKQYF
TRBJ2-1,.,.,TRBV11-2,TGTGACAGCAAAACTAGGGGCTCCTACAATGAGCAGTTCTTC,CDSKTRGSYNEQFF
TRBJ2-4,many,TRBD1,TRBV29-1,TGCAGCGTGGCCAGGGGGCTGGCGGCCAAAAACATTCAGTACTTC,CSVARGLAAKNIQYF